This entry features one TCR beta chain sequence. Its target is not known. TCRdb reanalysed the 5' RACE reads using MiXCR and keeps one entry per CDR3 protein. Of about 300,000 distinct CDR3 sequences listed, around 8.6% are singletons. This CDR3 spans 15 amino acids. CDR1 is LGHDT, CDR2 YNNKEL, per germline (reference sequence). The V and J ends lost 4 bases and 2 bases respectively, with 12 bases between them. This specimen comes from a study of T cells after yellow fever vaccination. Study at large: The fractions with low cell numbers were processed using SMART-Seq v4 Ultra Low Input. Study findings and constraints: The secondary response was weaker, and its peak arrived faster, on day 5 versus 15. Among primary-vaccination clones, most reappeared after the booster, at almost 98% for CD4 and around 90% for CD8. From the bulk population, abundant clonotypes could contaminate and appear within FACS-sorted repertoires.

The chain couples TRBV3-1 to TRBJ2-1; D is possibly TRBD2 (7 bases). The source was CD4+ T cells sorted from PBMCs, collected 5 days after the yellow fever booster vaccination. This TCR was sampled from a man between 18 and 35 years old who received the YFV17D yellow fever vaccine. The DNA of the CDR3 is TGTGCCAGCAGCCGGGGCGGGGGCCCCTACAATGAGCAGTTCTTC. It specifies CASSRGGGPYNEQFF.